This TCR beta chain was profiled in a study of T cells expressing NK-cell markers. Regarding the study as a whole: In roughly 6 donors, dominant CD3+CD56+NKG2C+ clones formed about 1.0-7.5% of CD8+ cells. These same clonotypes (in several donors) also led the CD3+CD56-NKG2C+ fraction.

TCR beta libraries carry UMIs added by 5'RACE template switching. TCRdb re-analyzed the 5' RACE reads; it lists each CDR3 protein once, without DNA. The repertoire shows about 430,000 distinct CDR3 sequences; the top ten hold approximately 1.5%. A note on this clonotype: What it recognizes is unknown.

This CDR3 is 13 amino acids long. The germline gives CDR1 SQVTM, CDR2 ANQGSEA. This chain joins TRBV29-1 and TRBJ1-1; with no DNA, the TCRdb D assignment of TRBD1 cannot be verified. The sequence was obtained from a woman aged 50 to 60 in good health. The sample taken for sequencing was blood T cells: a sorted CD56 or NKG2C T cell subset, CD4+ or CD8+ T cells, or bulk PBMC T cells (not recorded which). The CDR3 sequence is CSACATLNTEAFF.